These T cell receptor beta chains were read from a single sample in a study of spatial heterogeneity in lung cancer. TCRdb passed the 5' RACE reads through MiXCR, listing each CDR3 protein once. The sample lists about 120,000 distinct CDR3 sequences; under 14% were seen once. Sequenced here: PBMCs, sampled at follow-up. All receptors derive from a female donor with early-stage non-small cell lung cancer. The conserved cysteine and the conserved F or W are not part of the CDR3 here.

TRBV20-1	SASMAGANTEAF
TRBV10-2	ASSETWETQY
TRBV27	ANSFPRTTWHYGYT
TRBV12-3/TRBV12-4	ASSSGTGRTDTQY
TRBV2	ASTLAGELF
TRBV5-5	ASSAGQGQSLYGYT
TRBV7-2	ASSLGLAGGPSDTQY
TRBV11-1	ASSLFGGREETQY
TRBV7-2	ASSLRLRGSTDTQY
TRBV29-1	SGEGLGRAQY
TRBV5-1	ASSLETFYGTQY
TRBV5-1	ASSLGQTTDTQY
TRBV28	TSIPGAGEAYEQY
TRBV19	ASSTTQGSYYGYT
TRBV19	ASSIEDWGTNTEAF
TRBV19	ASSDLLAGAAKNIQY
TRBV30	AWSVGRSREQF
TRBV20-1	SANRGSYNSPLH
TRBV5-4	ASSQRTGAPGKLF
TRBV6-6	ASSPMAGGGSTEAF
TRBV12-3/TRBV12-4	ASSLWQVNTEAF
TRBV10-3	AISESPPKDNEQF
TRBV5-1	ASRDQQETQY
TRBV28	ASGVIEAF
TRBV30	AWSPPAPGVQPQH
TRBV6-5	ASSYADTLIGGYT
TRBV18	ASSPGSSSYNEQF
TRBV20-1	SARRRAGSNEKLF
TRBV7-9	ASSLAEGGTDTQY
TRBV7-2	ASSVDYTTDTQY
TRBV7-2	ASSSEGLVSNEQF
TRBV4-1	ASSPGFGYSGNTIY
TRBV5-1	ASSLEGGYT
TRBV4-3	ASSPVGTSPTDTQY
TRBV6-6	ASSLQVLGGYT
TRBV19	ASRKAGPSTDTQY
TRBV7-3	ASSLGLLSSYNEQF
TRBV9	ASSLDLSGTDTQY
TRBV7-2	ASSPGLAVYNEQF
TRBV11-1	ASSKEGIAGGGYNEQF
TRBV28	ATSREGGQKLF
TRBV6-1	ASTRQGGSTDTQY
TRBV7-8	ASSIAGTSGMYEQF
TRBV7-2	ASSTGHSSYEQY
TRBV11-2	ASSIYSGSDNEQF
TRBV6-1	ASSELGQYPYNEQF
TRBV7-9	ASSLALEETQY
TRBV6-5	ASSLDRVLTEAF
TRBV28	ASSAKSGSMGNEQF
TRBV20-1	SARDLFRANEQF
TRBV11-1	ASSFELVKRHEQY
TRBV7-2	ASSLHPAGQPQH
TRBV7-8	ASSQRGGRGQPQH
TRBV6-2/TRBV6-3	ASSYNRLAADTQY
TRBV5-5	ASSTGRETQY
TRBV5-4	ASRGQGAMNTGELF
TRBV28	ASSPRFMLGGDEQF
TRBV5-1	ASSWKGQEETQY